The 10 T cell receptor beta chains listed next were all sequenced from one sample in a study of blood T cells in healthy people across ages. Primed by a sample-barcoded 5' primer and a J-beta primer mix, a second PCR proceeded for 7 to 11 cycles. TCRdb itself ran the 5' RACE reads through MiXCR, one entry per CDR3 protein. The sample yields about 1.1 million distinct CDR3 sequences, around two fifths seen once. Sequenced input: blood. These receptors all come from a man between 18 and 35 years old in good health.

J is TRBJ2-1 and V is TRBV7-3; 10 bases align to TRBD2. Germline CDR1 reads SGHTA; CDR2 reads FQGTGA. After removal of 1 base from V and 4 bases from J, the junction contained 4 bases not matched to a gene. The CDR3 is made up of 16 amino acids. CDR3 amino acids: CASSLKGLAAYNEQFF. The CDR3 DNA sequence: TGTGCCAGCAGCTTAAAAGGACTAGCGGCGTACAATGAGCAGTTCTTC.

This clonotype was seen only a few times. V and J are TRBV5-1 and TRBJ1-1; 7 nucleotides agree with TRBD1. Germline trimming cut 4 bases from V and 0 bases from J; bases unmatched to any gene: 9. Per the germline V gene, CDR1 is SGHRS and CDR2 is YFSETQ. The CDR3 totals 16 residues. The CDR3 is CASSHSTGNMNTEAFF. Here the CDR3 DNA reads TGCGCCAGCAGCCATTCGACAGGGAACATGAACACTGAAGCTTTCTTT.

The rearrangement uses TRBV5-1 and TRBJ1-6; D gene uncertain. Trimming took 7 bases from V and 0 from J, leaving 11 bases between them. Germline V gene data show CDR1 as SGHRS and CDR2 as YFSETQ. This CDR3 comprises 15 residues. DNA of the CDR3: TGCGCCAGCGGAAGGATGAGCTCCTATAATTCACCCCTCCACTTT. It codes for CASGRMSSYNSPLHF.

There are a few counts of this clonotype. The V call is TRBV25-1, the J call TRBJ1-2; no clear D. The CDR3 has 13 amino acids. V was shortened by 2 bases and J by 3 bases, with 7 bases between the two germline ends. Germline V lookup: CDR1 MGHDK, CDR2 SYGVNS. The DNA for the CDR3 is TGTGCCAGCAGTGAAAGGCCGCACTATGGCTACACCTTC. Protein sequence: CASSERPHYGYTF.

The chain couples TRBV5-1 to TRBJ2-1, with 11 bases lining up with TRBD2. CDR1 and CDR2 from the germline V gene are SGHRS and YFSETQ. J was trimmed by 5 bases and V by 2 bases; bases with no gene match: 6. The CDR3 is made up of 16 amino acids. The CDR3, as DNA: TGCGCCAGCAGCTTACTTCTTAGCGGGGGGGACAATGAGCAGTTCTTC. It specifies CASSLLLSGGDNEQFF.

In its sample, this clonotype was seen a few times. The genes are TRBV19 and TRBJ2-3; the D gene could be TRBD1 or TRBD2 (6 bases each). This CDR3 region has 15 residues. V was shortened by 1 base and J by 2 bases, with 10 bases between the two germline ends. Germline lookup yields CDR1 LNHDA and CDR2 SQIVND (reference sequence). CDR3 sequence reads: CASSIGRGDTDTQYF. In DNA, the CDR3 is TGTGCCAGTAGTATAGGTAGGGGGGACACAGATACGCAGTATTTT.

This clonotype was recorded many times. V and J are TRBV20-1 and TRBJ2-3; the match to TRBD1 covers 9 bases. The CDR3 is 14 amino acids. Trimming removed 5 bases from V and 3 bases from J; junction bases left unmatched: 6. Germline CDR1 reads DFQATT; CDR2 reads SNEGSKA (reference sequence). This CDR3 is CSAPDRGVTDTQYF. As DNA, the CDR3 is TGCAGTGCTCCAGACAGGGGGGTTACAGATACGCAGTATTTT.

The chain combines TRBV11-2 with TRBJ2-2; D unclear. CDR1 is SGHAT, CDR2 FQNNGV, per germline. V lost 1 base and J 4 bases, leaving 7 bases between the germline ends. This CDR3 has 14 residues. The CDR3 loop reads CASSLVSFTGELFF. The CDR3 bases are TGTGCCAGCAGCTTAGTCAGTTTCACCGGGGAGCTGTTTTTT. Drawing the rest from reference TRBV11-2 and TRBJ2-2, the complete variable domain is EAGVAQSPRYKIIEKRQSVAFWCNPISGHATLYWYQQILGQGPKLLIQFQNNGVVDDSQLPKDRFSAERLKGVDSTLKIQPAKLEDSAVYLCASSLVSFTGELFFGEGSRLTVL.

Remarks on this clonotype: One junction end disagrees with the germline gene, perhaps due to a read error. The chain links TRBV19 to TRBJ2-3; the D is unclear. This CDR3 is 13 amino acids long. The germline V gene encodes CDR1 LNHDA and CDR2 SQIVND (reference sequence). CDR3 sequence (DNA): TGTGCCAGTAGCCGGCTTAGCACAGATATGCAGTATTTT. Its protein is CASSRLSTDMQYF.

The chain carries TRBV4-3 and TRBJ2-1, with D perhaps matching TRBD2 (5 bases). The V and J ends lost 0 bases and 8 bases respectively, with 14 bases between them. The CDR3 totals 15 residues. Germline lookup yields CDR1 LGHNA and CDR2 YSLEER. CDR3 DNA: TGCGCCAGCAGCCAAGATCGGTTAGAGGGCTATGAGCAGTTCTTC. Encoded protein: CASSQDRLEGYEQFF.